The entry below gives a single T cell receptor (beta chain) sequence along with its context. This specimen belongs to a study of T cell changes during pregnancy in multiple sclerosis. The method was immunoSEQ multiplex PCR; TCRdb's version includes in-frame clones alone and lacks a portion of them. The sample holds 85,000 to 100,000 clones, around 94% seen once. V was cut by 9 bases and J by 4 bases, with 13 bases left in between. This CDR3 is 13 amino acids long. Germline V gene data show CDR1 as MNHEY and CDR2 as SMNVEV (reference sequence). This receptor was obtained from a female donor with multiple sclerosis, enrolled in a pregnancy study. This rearrangement joins TRBV27 to TRBJ2-1; maybe TRBD2 (5 bases). Sequenced here: peripheral blood, sampled in the first trimester of pregnancy. CDR3 in amino acids: CASGPAEYNEQFF. The DNA for the CDR3 is TGTGCCAGTGGGCCAGCGGAGTACAATGAGCAGTTCTTC.